This T cell receptor (beta chain) was retrieved from a study of shared clonotypes between healthy human individuals. Study context: CD4 naive and CD4 memory each took three plates per donor, while CD8 naive took two and CD8 memory one.

Whole-study findings and limits: Memory subsets had estimated richness that was generally smaller than that of naive subsets. Sampling covered blood only; tissue repertoires likely differ.

Notes on this clone: The target antigen is unknown.

Genomic DNA per cell subset filled all wells of several immunoSEQ plates. The data were produced by immunoSEQ multiplex PCR, yet TCRdb's version contains in-frame clones alone and is incomplete. The data hold more than 550,000 clones, with 92% observed a single time. Naive CD8 cells lacked CD45RO and underwent positive selection for CCR7, leaving out terminally differentiated effector memory CD45RA+ cells. This CDR3 is 16 amino acids long. Per germline, CDR1 SGDLS and CDR2 YYNGEE. V lost 6 bases and J lost 4; bases outside the gene matches: 10. V is TRBV9 and J is TRBJ2-2; 9 bases line up with TRBD2. Sequences were obtained from naive CD8+ T cells sorted from blood. The receptor was derived from a man aged 25 to 40 in good health. CDR3 nucleotide sequence: TGTGCCAGCACGACGGATAGCGGGAGTGGCACCGGGGAGCTGTTTTTT. Amino acid sequence: CASTTDSGSGTGELFF.